This T cell receptor beta chain was sequenced during a study of blood T cell repertoires in COVID-19. Libraries were prepared by immunoSEQ multiplex PCR; TCRdb keeps only in-frame clonotypes and omits some of them. The sample comprises approximately 220,000 clones, roughly 89% of which are singletons, and around 16% rests with the top ten. The germline V and J ends were trimmed by 5 bases and 0 bases, with 8 bases remaining between them. This CDR3 comprises 14 residues. CDR1 and CDR2 (germline): MNHEY, SMNVEV (reference sequence). The clonotype originates from a young man who had been exposed to COVID-19. The rearrangement uses TRBV27 and TRBJ1-3; D gene uncertain. What was sequenced was PBMCs or T cells enriched from blood (not recorded which). The CDR3 loop is CASSPTSSGNTIYF. The DNA for the CDR3 is TGTGCCAGCAGTCCAACAAGCTCTGGAAACACCATATATTTT.